One sample yielded the 18 T cell receptor beta chains listed below, sequenced in a study of blood T cell repertoires in COVID-19. Libraries were prepared by immunoSEQ multiplex PCR; TCRdb keeps only in-frame clonotypes and omits some of them. The sample has approximately 58,000 clones; about three quarters are singletons. Sequencing was carried out using peripheral blood. The receptors were gathered from a man in his sixties or seventies with active or convalescent COVID-19.

The chain has TRBV5-6 and TRBJ2-7, with 12 bases matching TRBD2. The CDR3 is 14 residues long. Germline lookup yields CDR1 SGHDT and CDR2 YYEEEE. V was pared by 5 bases and J by 3 bases, with 3 bases of the junction left unmatched. DNA for the CDR3: TGTGCCAGCAGACCGACTAGCGGGGGCTACGAGCAGTACTTC. Translation: CASRPTSGGYEQYF. Looking up the rest from reference TRBV5-6 and TRBJ2-7 gives the full variable domain: DAGVTQSPTHLIKTRGQQVTLRCSPKSGHDTVSWYQQALGQGPQFIFQYYEEEERQRGNFPDRFSGHQFPNYSSELNVNALLLGDSALYLCASRPTSGGYEQYFGPGTRLTVT.

The CDR3 DNA reads as TGCAGTGCTAACAGGAACTACGAGCAGTACTTC. Amino acids: CSANRNYEQYF. V is TRBV20-1 and J is TRBJ2-7; perhaps TRBD1 as D (5 bases). The CDR3 has 11 amino acids. V lost 4 bases and J 3 bases, leaving 7 bases between the germline ends. CDR1 is DFQATT, CDR2 SNEGSKA, per germline (reference sequence).

This rearrangement joins TRBV2 to TRBJ1-2; no definite D call. The CDR3 runs 14 residues. CDR1 SNHLY and CDR2 FYNNEI come from the germline V gene. V shed 6 bases and J shed 2 bases, with 13 bases lying between them. CDR3 residues: CASRDSSVNYGYTF. DNA of the CDR3: TGTGCCAGCAGGGACTCGTCAGTCAACTATGGCTACACCTTC.

The chain joins TRBV19 to TRBJ1-5; 8 bases agree with TRBD1. With 5 bases clipped from V and 1 base from J, the junction kept 7 bases outside the gene matches. The germline V gene has CDR1 LNHDA and CDR2 SQIVND (reference sequence). This CDR3 comprises 16 residues. In DNA, the CDR3 is TGTGCCAGTAGTCCTGGACAGGGTCGAAGCAATCAGCCCCAGCATTTT. It specifies CASSPGQGRSNQPQHF.

The rearrangement uses TRBV5-1 and TRBJ1-5, with D maybe TRBD1 (6 bases). With 2 bases removed from V and 6 bases from J, the gap between germline ends came to 15 bases. Germline-derived CDR1 and CDR2 are SGHRS and YFSETQ. This CDR3 spans 15 amino acids. CDR3 coding DNA: TGCGCCAGCAGCTTTGGATCAGGGGAGGGTCAGCCCCAGCATTTT. Translated, it gives CASSFGSGEGQPQHF.

The chain combines TRBV11-2 with TRBJ2-5; D may be TRBD1 (5 bases). V was clipped by 5 bases and J by 2 bases, with 15 bases between them. Germline CDR1 and CDR2: SGHAT and FQNNGV. The CDR3 loop spans 15 amino acids. The CDR3 protein is CASSQTGQGQETQYF. The CDR3 nucleotides read TGTGCCAGCAGCCAGACCGGACAAGGGCAAGAGACCCAGTACTTC.

This chain uses TRBV6-5 with TRBJ1-6; D perhaps matches TRBD1 (6 bases). Germline V lookup: CDR1 MNHEY, CDR2 SVGAGI. CDR3 length: 14 amino acids. The V end lost 7 bases, the J end lost 5 bases, and 12 bases lay between the germline ends. CDR3 residues: CASNTGSHNSPLHF. For the CDR3, the DNA is TGTGCCAGCAATACAGGGTCGCATAATTCACCCCTCCACTTT.

The chain joins TRBV30 to TRBJ2-4; D is possibly TRBD1 (5 bases). The CDR3 sequence is 14 residues long. Trimming removed 5 bases at V and 7 bases at J, with 18 bases between. Looked up from germline, CDR1 is GTSNPN and CDR2 is SVGIG (reference sequence). Written as DNA, the CDR3 is TGTGCCTGGGTGGGGCCCGATTCCTGGAACATTCAGTACTTC. The encoded protein is CAWVGPDSWNIQYF.

The chain employs TRBV24-1 and TRBJ2-1; 7 bases line up with TRBD2. There are 13 residues in the CDR3. Trimming at V came to 0 bases and at J to 10 bases, leaving 2 bases not matched to a gene. Germline values: CDR1 KGHDR, CDR2 SFDVKD. This chain's CDR3 is CATSDLLGGEQFF. The CDR3 nucleotides are TGTGCCACCAGTGATTTGCTGGGAGGGGAGCAGTTCTTC.

DNA for the CDR3: TGTGCCAGCAGCTTAGACGGGACAGTCTACGAGCAGTACTTC. This translates into CASSLDGTVYEQYF. The chain uses TRBV7-9 and TRBJ2-7; 7 bases line up with TRBD1. The CDR3 spans 14 residues. The germline V gene has CDR1 SEHNR and CDR2 FQNEAQ (reference sequence). Trimming at V came to 1 base and at J to 3 bases, leaving 3 bases not matched to a gene.

V usage is TRBV5-8 and J usage is TRBJ2-7; TRBD1 matches at 11 bases. The CDR3 totals 15 residues. Trimming at V came to 4 bases and at J to 4 bases, leaving 7 bases not matched to a gene. Germline V gene data show CDR1 as SGHTS and CDR2 as YDEGEE. CDR3 protein: CASSAGQGAQYEQYF. The CDR3 nucleotides read TGTGCCAGCAGCGCCGGACAGGGGGCGCAGTACGAGCAGTACTTC.

This clone showed up just once. The chain uses TRBV5-1 and TRBJ2-7; 12 positions agree with TRBD2. The CDR3 has 16 residues. Trimming cost V 4 bases and J 2 bases; bases outside gene matches: 7. Germline CDR1 SGHRS, CDR2 YFSETQ. The CDR3 region has the DNA TGCGCCAGCAGCCTGGGACTAGCGGGTGAAGCCTACGAGCAGTACTTC. Amino acid sequence: CASSLGLAGEAYEQYF.

CDR3 amino acids: CASKLDNPRTDTQYF. CDR3 coding DNA: TGCGCCAGCAAGCTTGATAACCCCCGCACAGATACGCAGTATTTT. The chain recombines TRBV5-1 with TRBJ2-3; D unclear. The CDR3 covers 15 residues. V lost 6 bases, J lost 1 base, and 15 bases lay in between. Germline assignment: CDR1 SGHRS and CDR2 YFSETQ.

This clone appeared a few times. The chain links TRBV24-1 to TRBJ1-5; 7 positions match TRBD1. Trimming removed 3 bases from V and 3 bases from J; junction bases left unmatched: 4. Germline V gene sequence: CDR1 KGHDR, CDR2 SFDVKD. This CDR3 region has 15 residues. CDR3 coding DNA: TGTGCCACCAGTGATCCCGGGACAGACAATCAGCCCCAGCATTTT. Amino acids: CATSDPGTDNQPQHF.

The CDR3 is CASSLTSVRRETQYF. CDR3 coding DNA: TGTGCCAGCAGCCTAACTAGCGTTCGTAGGGAGACCCAGTACTTC. The genes are TRBV2 and TRBJ2-5; the match to TRBD2 covers 7 bases. Trimming removed 6 bases from V and 5 bases from J; junction bases left unmatched: 12. Germline CDR1 is SNHLY and CDR2 is FYNNEI. This CDR3 has 15 amino acids. The entire variable domain, with the rest obtained from reference TRBV2 and TRBJ2-5, is as follows: EPEVTQTPSHQVTQMGQEVILRCVPISNHLYFYWYRQILGQKVEFLVSFYNNEISEKSEIFDDQFSVERPDGSNFTLKIRSTKLEDSAMYFCASSLTSVRRETQYFGPGTRLLVL.

The chain uses TRBV6-6 and TRBJ1-6; no clear D gene. The germline V and J ends were trimmed by 2 bases and 10 bases, with 15 bases remaining between them. CDR3 length: 15 residues. The germline CDR1 and CDR2 sequences are MNHNY and SVGAGI (reference sequence). CDR3 sequence: CASSYESAGGSPLHF. The DNA for the CDR3 is TGTGCCAGCAGTTACGAGTCGGCCGGAGGGTCACCCCTCCACTTT.

This clone appeared a single time. The rearrangement joins TRBV24-1 to TRBJ2-2; possible D gene TRBD2, 6 bases. V was shortened by 5 bases and J by 11 bases, with 11 bases between the two germline ends. The CDR3 loop spans 12 amino acids. Germline lookup yields CDR1 KGHDR and CDR2 SFDVKD. The CDR3 protein is CATSGDSLELFF. The CDR3 DNA reads as TGTGCCACCAGTGGGGACTCCCTCGAGCTGTTTTTT.

The chain is built from TRBV4-2 and TRBJ2-7; maybe TRBD1 (5 bases). The CDR3 extends over 16 amino acids. CDR1 LGHNA and CDR2 YNFKEQ come from the germline V gene. V dropped 1 base and J dropped 3 bases, with 16 bases sitting between them. Here the CDR3 DNA reads TGTGCCAGCAGCCAAGGCATACAGGCGGTAAGCTACGAGCAGTACTTC. Encoded protein: CASSQGIQAVSYEQYF.